These 14 T cell receptor beta chains were sequenced from one sample in a study of siplizumab effects on memory and regulatory T cells. Cells that made up the mixed lymphocyte reaction were cocultured at 37°C for 6 to 7 days. Their cognate antigens are unknown. The assay was immunoSEQ multiplex PCR, and TCRdb's table has in-frame clones only and misses some. Of about 9,900 clones listed, 40% are singletons. The specimen sequenced was CFSE-low (dividing) CD4+ T cells sorted from an allogeneic mixed lymphocyte reaction. The receptors were sampled from a human donor in good health; the cells came from an allogeneic mixed lymphocyte reaction.

The rearrangement joins TRBV5-5 to TRBJ2-1, with 10 nucleotides matching TRBD2. The CDR3 spans 16 residues. Germline CDR1 reads SGHKS; CDR2 reads YYEKEE (reference sequence). V was clipped by 0 bases and J by 4 bases; unmatched bases: 4. DNA of the CDR3: TGTGCCAGCAGCTTGGGTACTAGCGGGGCTTACAATGAGCAGTTCTTC. It specifies CASSLGTSGAYNEQFF.

This clone was picked up a small number of times. This chain links TRBV30 with TRBJ2-3, with D tentatively TRBD1 (6 bases). CDR1 and CDR2 from the germline V gene are GTSNPN and SVGIG (reference sequence). Deletions cut 7 bases from V and 6 bases from J, with 23 bases between. The CDR3 is 15 residues long. As DNA, the CDR3 is TGTGCCTCTGGAACAGGGCAGGGTTACGGGGATACGCAGTATTTT. Translation: CASGTGQGYGDTQYF.

This chain uses TRBV30 with TRBJ1-4; 9 bases agree with TRBD1. In germline, CDR1 is GTSNPN, CDR2 SVGIG (reference sequence). The CDR3 spans 13 residues. After removal of 5 bases from V and 12 bases from J, the junction contained 10 bases not matched to a gene. Here the CDR3 reads CAWDGTGRSELFF. The CDR3, as DNA: TGTGCCTGGGACGGGACAGGGCGGTCAGAACTGTTTTTT. Complete variable domain (other parts from reference TRBV30 and TRBJ1-4): SQTIHQWPATLVQPVGSPLSLECTVEGTSNPNLYWYRQAAGRGLQLLFYSVGIGQISSEVPQNLSASRPQDRQFILSSKKLLLSDSGFYLCAWDGTGRSELFFGSGTQLSVL.

The chain has TRBV10-3 and TRBJ1-2; D unclear. Trimming took off 0 bases at V and 0 bases at J, with 5 bases between the two ends. The CDR3 loop spans 14 amino acids. Germline values: CDR1 ENHRY, CDR2 SYGVKD. Written as DNA, the CDR3 is TGTGCCATCAGTGAGTCCGCAGCTAACTATGGCTACACCTTC. This sequence encodes CAISESAANYGYTF.

This sequence joins TRBV30 and TRBJ2-5; no reliable D call. CDR3 size: 13 residues. V lost 0 bases to trimming and J lost 4 bases, with 9 bases between them. Germline V gives CDR1 GTSNPN, CDR2 SVGIG (reference sequence). The CDR3 spells CAWSVRRVETQYF. DNA for the CDR3: TGTGCCTGGAGTGTACGAAGGGTAGAGACCCAGTACTTC.

The chain uses TRBV18 and TRBJ1-1; the D is unclear. The CDR3 length is 17 residues. Germline-derived CDR1 and CDR2 are KGHSH and LQKENI. Trimming removed 3 bases from V and 10 bases from J, with 27 bases in between. In DNA form, the CDR3 reads TGTGCCAGCTCACCCGTTGGTTCTGTTTCCGGCGGGGTAGCAGCTTTCTTT. This sequence encodes CASSPVGSVSGGVAAFF.

CDR3 amino acids: CASSSGVTDTQYF. In nucleotides, the CDR3 is TGTGCCAGCAGCTCGGGAGTTACAGATACGCAGTATTTT. The genes are TRBV7-9 and TRBJ2-3; perhaps TRBD2 as D (6 bases). Per germline, CDR1 SEHNR and CDR2 FQNEAQ (reference sequence). This CDR3 contains 13 residues. V was shortened by 4 bases and J by 3 bases, with 8 bases between the two germline ends.

The chain couples TRBV19 to TRBJ1-4; tentatively, D is TRBD1 (5 bases). From germline, CDR1 is LNHDA and CDR2 SQIVND (reference sequence). The ends were cut back, 3 bases at V and 3 bases at J, with 14 bases in the middle. This CDR3 has 16 amino acids. The CDR3 here is CASSIDAGTSNEKLFF. In DNA, the CDR3 is TGTGCCAGTAGTATCGATGCCGGGACGTCTAATGAAAAACTGTTTTTT.

The chain couples TRBV6-1 to TRBJ2-7; D call uncertain. The V end was cut by 6 bases, the J end by 4 bases, with 16 bases between. Germline V gives CDR1 MNHNS, CDR2 SASEGT. The CDR3 covers 14 residues. CDR3 loop: CASRDPPGIYEQYF. The CDR3 nucleotides are TGTGCCAGCAGAGACCCCCCAGGAATTTACGAGCAGTACTTC.

For this clone: With a far larger clone one base away, a read error is the likely cause. Additional DNA sequences in this sample encode the identical CDR3. CDR3 nucleotide sequence: TGTGCCTGGAGTGTAGGGGCCATACCCGTGCAGTACTTC. This encodes CAWSVGAIPVQYF. This chain uses TRBV30 with TRBJ2-7; the D gene is possibly TRBD1 (5 bases). Germline assignment: CDR1 GTSNPN and CDR2 SVGIG (reference sequence). Trimming removed 0 bases from V and 9 bases from J, with 15 bases in between. The CDR3 runs to 13 residues.

This chain uses TRBV28 with TRBJ1-6; TRBD1 agrees at 7 bases. Trimming took 2 bases from V and 11 from J; bases not matched to a gene: 6. CDR1 and CDR2 from the germline V gene are MDHEN and SYDVKM. The CDR3 length is 14 residues. Here the CDR3 DNA reads TGTGCCAGCAGTTTAAGACAGGGCATGACACCCCTCCACTTT. This sequence encodes CASSLRQGMTPLHF. Drawing the rest from reference TRBV28 and TRBJ1-6, the complete variable domain is DVKVTQSSRYLVKRTGEKVFLECVQDMDHENMFWYRQDPGLGLRLIYFSYDVKMKEKGDIPEGYSVSREKKERFSLILESASTNQTSMYLCASSLRQGMTPLHFGNGTRLTVT.

The J gene is TRBJ2-1, the V gene TRBV6-1, with 8 positions matching TRBD2. The CDR3 length is 16 residues. Germline CDR1 MNHNS, CDR2 SASEGT. V lost 0 bases and J lost 4; bases outside the gene matches: 5. The CDR3 spells CASSEARLAGYNEQFF. DNA for the CDR3: TGTGCCAGCAGTGAAGCGAGGCTAGCGGGTTACAATGAGCAGTTCTTC.

The chain has TRBV10-3 and TRBJ1-6; 9 nucleotides match TRBD1. Trimming took 4 bases from V and 9 from J; bases not matched to a gene: 10. Germline CDR1 reads ENHRY; CDR2 reads SYGVKD. The CDR3 loop spans 16 amino acids. CDR3: CAISGNRQGVSSPLHF. DNA for the CDR3: TGTGCCATCAGTGGAAATCGACAGGGGGTTAGTTCACCCCTCCACTTT.

Within the sample, this clone is medium-sized. The chain combines TRBV5-1 with TRBJ1-2; D remains ambiguous. V lost 0 bases, J lost 3 bases, and 6 bases lay in between. The CDR3 has 13 amino acids. Germline values: CDR1 SGHRS, CDR2 YFSETQ. The CDR3: CASSLEAYYGYTF. For the CDR3, the DNA is TGCGCCAGCAGCTTGGAGGCGTACTATGGCTACACCTTC.